The rows below give T cell receptor beta chains drawn from one sample of a study of T cell clusters in autoimmune cytopenias. TCRdb reprocessed the multiplex PCR reads, with one entry per CDR3 protein and no DNA. The listing records around 9,800 distinct CDR3 sequences. This same sample was also taken into another study, of T cell repertoires in aging, cancer and after chemotherapy.

Input material: peripheral blood. These TCRs come from a human donor in good health. CDR3s include the opening cysteine and the closing phenylalanine or tryptophan. Clone size appears in some rows only: once, few, many, or a class for an expanded clone.

V gene,J gene,clone size,CDR3 protein
TRBV14,TRBJ2-5,.,CASSQVMGETQYF
TRBV4-2,TRBJ2-5,.,CASSQDRGGQETQYF
TRBV9,TRBJ2-3,.,CASSRASGWGTQYF
TRBV5-4,TRBJ2-5,.,CASSITSGGAKTQYF
TRBV7-2,TRBJ1-3,.,CASSLANPSSGNTIYF
TRBV20-1,TRBJ1-2,medium-sized,CSAIEARANGYTF
TRBV20-1,TRBJ2-3,.,CSAVRGDTQYF
TRBV15,TRBJ1-4,medium-sized,CATTREWDEKLFF
TRBV6-2/TRBV6-3,TRBJ1-3,.,CASSYFQSGNTIYF
TRBV7-2,TRBJ2-1,medium-sized,CASSSGGGGGLGNEQFF
TRBV11-2,TRBJ2-3,.,CASSPGLLEGDTQYF
TRBV7-2,TRBJ2-5,medium-sized,CASSLYLETQYF
TRBV19,TRBJ2-1,medium-sized,CASKTGSSYNEQFF
TRBV5-1,TRBJ2-7,.,CASSLAGTENEQYF
TRBV6-5,TRBJ2-3,.,CASSQDYPTDTQYF